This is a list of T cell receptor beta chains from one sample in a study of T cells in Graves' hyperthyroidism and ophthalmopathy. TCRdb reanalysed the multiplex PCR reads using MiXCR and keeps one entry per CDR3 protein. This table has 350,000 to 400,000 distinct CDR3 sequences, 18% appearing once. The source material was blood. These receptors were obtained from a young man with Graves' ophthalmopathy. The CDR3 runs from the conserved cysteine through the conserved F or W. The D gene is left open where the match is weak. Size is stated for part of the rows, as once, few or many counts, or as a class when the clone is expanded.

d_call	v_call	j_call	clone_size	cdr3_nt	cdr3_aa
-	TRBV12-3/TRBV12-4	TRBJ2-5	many	TGTGCCAGCAGTACCCCGGGGATATGGGAGACCCAGTACTTC	CASSTPGIWETQYF
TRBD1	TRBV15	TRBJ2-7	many	TGTGCCACCAGCAGAGTGGATGACAGGGCCGAGCAGTACTTC	CATSRVDDRAEQYF
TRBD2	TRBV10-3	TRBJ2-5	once	TGTGCCATCAGTGAGCGGGGGGGCCGAGAGACCCAGTACTTC	CAISERGGRETQYF
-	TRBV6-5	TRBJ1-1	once	TGTGCCAGCAGTTACAACCGGGGCCCTGGGACTGAAGCTTTCTTT	CASSYNRGPGTEAFF
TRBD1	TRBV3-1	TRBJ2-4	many	TGTGCCAGCAGACAGGGGGACAGGGCCTTTCAAAACATTCAGTACTTC	CASRQGDRAFQNIQYF
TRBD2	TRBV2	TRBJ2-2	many	TGTGCCAGCAGTGACGGTTGGGGCGGGGGCACCGGGGAGCTGTTTTTT	CASSDGWGGGTGELFF
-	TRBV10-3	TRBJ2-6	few	TGTGCCATCAGTGCTACACTCGGGGGAACTGGGGCCAACGTCCTGACTTTC	CAISATLGGTGANVLTF
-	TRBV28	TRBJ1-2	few	TGTGCCAGCAGCCCGGGGGCTCAGGAAGGCTACACCTTC	CASSPGAQEGYTF
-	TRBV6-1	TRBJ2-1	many	TGTGCCAGCAGCGAGGGGGCCCGCGGGGAGTTCTTC	CASSEGARGEFF
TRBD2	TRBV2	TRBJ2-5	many	TGTGCCAGCAGTGGACTAGCCCAAGAGACCCAGTACTTC	CASSGLAQETQYF
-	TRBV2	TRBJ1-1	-	TGTGCCAGCGGCCCCCTCGGGGGCGAGCCCCACTTCGACACTGAAGCTTTCTTT	CASGPLGGEPHFDTEAFF
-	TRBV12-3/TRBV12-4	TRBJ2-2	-	TGTGCCACCTCCCCCGGGACACATTACACCGGGGAGCTGTTTTTT	CATSPGTHYTGELFF
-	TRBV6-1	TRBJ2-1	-	TGTGCCAGCAGTTTAGGGGACTTCTCCTACAATGAGCAGTTCTTC	CASSLGDFSYNEQFF
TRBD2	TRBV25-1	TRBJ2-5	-	TGTGCCAGCAGTGAATGGGTACTAGCGGGACTCCAAGAGACCCAGTACTTC	CASSEWVLAGLQETQYF
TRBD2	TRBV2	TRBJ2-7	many	TGTGCCAGCAGTGTCATAGCGGTCCGGGGGGACGAGCAGTACTTC	CASSVIAVRGDEQYF
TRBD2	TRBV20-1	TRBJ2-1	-	TGCAGTGCTGGGGGGGCCTACAATGAGCAGTTCTTC	CSAGGAYNEQFF
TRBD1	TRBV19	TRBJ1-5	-	TGTGCCAGTACCTCGGGACAGGGAGACAATCAGCCCCAGCATTTT	CASTSGQGDNQPQHF
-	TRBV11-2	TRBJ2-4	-	TGTGCCAGCAGCTGGGGGTTGGGTGAAAACATTCAGTACTTC	CASSWGLGENIQYF
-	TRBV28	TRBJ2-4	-	TGTGCCAGCAGTTCCCCCCTATTGCGGGAATCATTAGCCAAAAACATTCAGTACTTC	CASSSPLLRESLAKNIQYF
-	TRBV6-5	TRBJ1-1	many	TGTGCCAGCAGTTACTCGATGGCGGGTGGGACTGAAGCTTTCTTT	CASSYSMAGGTEAFF
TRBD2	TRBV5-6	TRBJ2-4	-	TGTGCCAGCAGCCCCCCGGGGGGGGGCCCCAAAAACATTCAGTACTTC	CASSPPGGGPKNIQYF
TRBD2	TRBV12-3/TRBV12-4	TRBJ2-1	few	TGTGCCAGCAGGCCCGGGGGAGCGGGGGGGACGAGCTCCTACAATGAGCAGTTCTTC	CASRPGGAGGTSSYNEQFF
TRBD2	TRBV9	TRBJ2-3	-	TGTGCCAGCAGCGTAGCGGCTCTAGCGGGTGTCCTCTCTAGCACAGATACGCAGTATTTT	CASSVAALAGVLSSTDTQYF
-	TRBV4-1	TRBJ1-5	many	TGCGCCAGCAGCCAAGTTCCGGGGAGTAATCAGCCCCAGCATTTT	CASSQVPGSNQPQHF
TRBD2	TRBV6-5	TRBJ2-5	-	TGTGCCAGCAGTTATCGCGGGGGGGGGCAAGAGACCCAGTACTTC	CASSYRGGGQETQYF
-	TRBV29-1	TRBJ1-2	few	TGCAGCGATTGGACTGCTGATGGCTACACCTTC	CSDWTADGYTF
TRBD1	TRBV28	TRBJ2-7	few	TGTGCCAGCACCGAACAGGGGGCGAACCACGAGCAGTACTTC	CASTEQGANHEQYF